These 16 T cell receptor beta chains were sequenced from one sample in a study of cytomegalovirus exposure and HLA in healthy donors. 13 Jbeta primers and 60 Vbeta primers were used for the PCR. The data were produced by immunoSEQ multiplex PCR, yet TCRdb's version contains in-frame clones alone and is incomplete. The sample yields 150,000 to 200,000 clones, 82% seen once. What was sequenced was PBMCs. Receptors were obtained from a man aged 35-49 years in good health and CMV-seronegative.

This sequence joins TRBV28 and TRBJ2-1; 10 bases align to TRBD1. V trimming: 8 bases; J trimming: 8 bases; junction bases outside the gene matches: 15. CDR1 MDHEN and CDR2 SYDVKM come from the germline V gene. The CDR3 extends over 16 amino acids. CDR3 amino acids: CASRGTGVTGWDEQFF. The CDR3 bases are TGTGCCAGCCGCGGGACAGGGGTGACCGGCTGGGATGAGCAGTTCTTC. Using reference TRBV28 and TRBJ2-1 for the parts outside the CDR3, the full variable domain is DVKVTQSSRYLVKRTGEKVFLECVQDMDHENMFWYRQDPGLGLRLIYFSYDVKMKEKGDIPEGYSVSREKKERFSLILESASTNQTSMYLCASRGTGVTGWDEQFFGPGTRLTVL.

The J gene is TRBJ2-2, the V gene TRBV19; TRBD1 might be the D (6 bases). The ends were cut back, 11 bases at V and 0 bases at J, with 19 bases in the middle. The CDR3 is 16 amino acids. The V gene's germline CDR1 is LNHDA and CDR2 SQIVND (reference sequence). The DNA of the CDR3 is TGTGCCCATTACAGGGATAGGGTCCCGAACACCGGGGAGCTGTTTTTT. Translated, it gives CAHYRDRVPNTGELFF.

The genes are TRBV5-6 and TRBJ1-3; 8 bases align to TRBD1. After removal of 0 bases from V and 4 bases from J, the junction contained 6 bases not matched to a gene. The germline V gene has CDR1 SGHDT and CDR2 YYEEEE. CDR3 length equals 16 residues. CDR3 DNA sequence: TGTGCCAGCAGCTTGGGGTTACCAGGGGGCGGAAACACCATATATTTT. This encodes CASSLGLPGGGNTIYF.

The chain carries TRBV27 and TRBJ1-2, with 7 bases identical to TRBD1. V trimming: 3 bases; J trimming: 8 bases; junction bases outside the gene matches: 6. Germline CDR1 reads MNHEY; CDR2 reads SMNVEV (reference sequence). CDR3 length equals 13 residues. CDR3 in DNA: TGTGCCAGCAGTTTTATCACAGGGGAAGGCTACACCTTC. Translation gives CASSFITGEGYTF.

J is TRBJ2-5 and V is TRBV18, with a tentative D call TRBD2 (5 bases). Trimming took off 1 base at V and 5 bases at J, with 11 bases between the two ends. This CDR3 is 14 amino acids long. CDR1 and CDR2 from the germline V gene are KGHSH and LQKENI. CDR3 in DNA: TGTGCCAGCTCACCACAGTGGGGAGTCGAGACCCAGTACTTC. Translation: CASSPQWGVETQYF.

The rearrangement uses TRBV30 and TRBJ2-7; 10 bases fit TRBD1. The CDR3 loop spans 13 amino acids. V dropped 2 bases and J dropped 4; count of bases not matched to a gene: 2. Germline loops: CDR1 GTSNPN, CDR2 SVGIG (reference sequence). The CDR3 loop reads CAWSSDRGYEQYF. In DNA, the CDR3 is TGTGCCTGGAGTTCGGACAGGGGGTACGAGCAGTACTTC.

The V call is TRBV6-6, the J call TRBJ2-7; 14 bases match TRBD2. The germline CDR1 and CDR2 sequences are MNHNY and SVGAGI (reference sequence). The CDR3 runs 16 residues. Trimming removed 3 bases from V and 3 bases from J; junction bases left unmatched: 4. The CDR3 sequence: CASSYGTSGSYYEQYF. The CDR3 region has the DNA TGTGCCAGCAGTTATGGGACTAGCGGGAGTTACTACGAGCAGTACTTC.

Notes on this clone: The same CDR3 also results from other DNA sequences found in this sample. CDR3 region: CASSIGQGYGYTF. CDR3 nucleotide sequence: TGTGCCAGCAGTATCGGGCAGGGTTATGGCTACACCTTC. The genes are TRBV28 and TRBJ1-2; maybe TRBD1 (5 bases). The CDR3 is made up of 13 amino acids. Trimming cost V 5 bases and J 5 bases, with 12 bases left between them. In germline, CDR1 is MDHEN, CDR2 SYDVKM.

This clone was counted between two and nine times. DNA for the CDR3: TGTGCCAGCAGCGTAGATGTCAGGGTTGGAAACACCATATATTTT. Protein sequence: CASSVDVRVGNTIYF. The V and J genes are TRBV9 and TRBJ1-3; D might be TRBD1 (5 bases). Germline V gives CDR1 SGDLS, CDR2 YYNGEE. The ends were cut back, 0 bases at V and 3 bases at J, with 10 bases in the middle. The CDR3 extends over 15 amino acids.

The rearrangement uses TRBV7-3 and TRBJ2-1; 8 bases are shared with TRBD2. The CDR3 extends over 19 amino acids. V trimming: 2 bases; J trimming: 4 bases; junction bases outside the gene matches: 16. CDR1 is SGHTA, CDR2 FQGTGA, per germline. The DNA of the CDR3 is TGTGCCAGCAGCTTAGACGGAGCGGGGGCTAACCCCTTATACAATGAGCAGTTCTTC. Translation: CASSLDGAGANPLYNEQFF.

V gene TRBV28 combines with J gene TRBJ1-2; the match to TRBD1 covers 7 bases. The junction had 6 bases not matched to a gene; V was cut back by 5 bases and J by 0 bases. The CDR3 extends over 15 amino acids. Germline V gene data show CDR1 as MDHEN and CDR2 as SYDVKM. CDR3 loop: CASSPRDRPNYGYTF. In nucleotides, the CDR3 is TGTGCCAGCAGTCCCAGGGACAGACCTAACTATGGCTACACCTTC.

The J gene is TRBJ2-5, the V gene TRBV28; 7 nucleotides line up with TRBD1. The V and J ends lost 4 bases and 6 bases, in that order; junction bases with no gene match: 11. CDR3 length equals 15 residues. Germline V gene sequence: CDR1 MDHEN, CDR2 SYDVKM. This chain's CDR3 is CASSSIGGWLKTQYF. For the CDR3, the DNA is TGTGCCAGCAGTTCAATAGGGGGCTGGCTAAAGACCCAGTACTTC.

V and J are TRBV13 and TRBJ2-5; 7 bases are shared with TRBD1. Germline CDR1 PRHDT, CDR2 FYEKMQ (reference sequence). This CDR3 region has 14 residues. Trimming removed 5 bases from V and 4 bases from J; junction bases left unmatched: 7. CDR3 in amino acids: CASSPTGNIETQYF. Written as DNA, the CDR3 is TGTGCCAGCAGCCCGACAGGGAATATAGAGACCCAGTACTTC. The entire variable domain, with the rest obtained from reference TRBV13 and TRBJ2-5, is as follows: AAGVIQSPRHLIKEKRETATLKCYPIPRHDTVYWYQQGPGQDPQFLISFYEKMQSDKGSIPDRFSAQQFSDYHSELNMSSLELGDSALYFCASSPTGNIETQYFGPGTRLLVL.

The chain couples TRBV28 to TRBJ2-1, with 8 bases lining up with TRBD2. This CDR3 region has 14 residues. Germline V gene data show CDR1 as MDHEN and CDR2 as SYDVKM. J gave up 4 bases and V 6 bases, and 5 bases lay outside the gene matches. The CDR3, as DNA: TGTGCCAGCAGGCCGGGACTAGGGTACAATGAGCAGTTCTTC. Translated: CASRPGLGYNEQFF. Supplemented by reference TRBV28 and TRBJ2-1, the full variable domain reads DVKVTQSSRYLVKRTGEKVFLECVQDMDHENMFWYRQDPGLGLRLIYFSYDVKMKEKGDIPEGYSVSREKKERFSLILESASTNQTSMYLCASRPGLGYNEQFFGPGTRLTVL.

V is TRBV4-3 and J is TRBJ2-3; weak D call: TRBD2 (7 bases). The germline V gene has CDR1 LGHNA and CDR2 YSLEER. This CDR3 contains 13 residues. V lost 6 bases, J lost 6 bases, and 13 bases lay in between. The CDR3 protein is CASSERGGDTQYF. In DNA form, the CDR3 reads TGCGCCAGCAGTGAGAGGGGGGGGGATACGCAGTATTTT.

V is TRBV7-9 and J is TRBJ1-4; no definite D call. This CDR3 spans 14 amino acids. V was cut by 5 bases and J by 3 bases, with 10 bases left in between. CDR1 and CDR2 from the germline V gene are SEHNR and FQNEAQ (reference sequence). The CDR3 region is CASSELVANEKLFF. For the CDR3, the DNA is TGTGCCAGCAGCGAACTAGTCGCTAATGAAAAACTGTTTTTT.